This T cell receptor (beta chain) derives from a study of T cells in Graves' hyperthyroidism and ophthalmopathy. Study-wide findings and caveats: Expanded thyroid clonotypes (above 0.001) were mostly also found in blood.

This clonotype showed up many times. The antigen is undetermined. CDR3 size: 14 residues. Trimming cost V 5 bases and J 2 bases; bases outside gene matches: 4. Germline CDR1 is MDHEN and CDR2 is SYDVKM. TCR beta CDR3 regions were amplified from RNA transcripts. HTBI primers drove first-round RT-PCR of the TCR CDR3. TCRdb itself ran the multiplex PCR reads through MiXCR, one entry per CDR3 protein. In the table there are 500,000 to 650,000 distinct CDR3 sequences, around 13% of which are singletons. This chain connects TRBV28 to TRBJ2-7; 9 bases are shared with TRBD1. Material for sequencing was blood. This TCR was recovered from a woman aged 40 to 50 with Graves' hyperthyroidism. In DNA form, the CDR3 reads TGTGCCAGCAGTCCAGACAGGGGGACCTACGAGCAGTACTTC. This sequence encodes CASSPDRGTYEQYF.